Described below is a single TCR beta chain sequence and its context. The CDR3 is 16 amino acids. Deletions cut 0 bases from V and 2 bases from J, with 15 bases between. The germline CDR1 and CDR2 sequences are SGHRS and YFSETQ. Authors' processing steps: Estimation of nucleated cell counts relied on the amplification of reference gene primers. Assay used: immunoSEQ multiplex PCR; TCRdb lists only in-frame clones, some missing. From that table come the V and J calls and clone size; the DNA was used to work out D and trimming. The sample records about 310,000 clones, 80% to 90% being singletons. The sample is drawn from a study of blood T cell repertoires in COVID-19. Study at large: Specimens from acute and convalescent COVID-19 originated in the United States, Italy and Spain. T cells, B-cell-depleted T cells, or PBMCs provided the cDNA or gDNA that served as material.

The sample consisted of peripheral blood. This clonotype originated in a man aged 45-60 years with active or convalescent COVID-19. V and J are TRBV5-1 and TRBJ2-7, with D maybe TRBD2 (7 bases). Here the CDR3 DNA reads TGCGCCAGCAGCTTGGACGTCAGGGGAGGGACCTACGAGCAGTACTTC. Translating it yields CASSLDVRGGTYEQYF. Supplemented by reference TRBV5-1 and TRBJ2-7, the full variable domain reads KAGVTQTPRYLIKTRGQQVTLSCSPISGHRSVSWYQQTPGQGLQFLFEYFSETQRNKGNFPGRFSGRQFSNSRSEMNVSTLELGDSALYLCASSLDVRGGTYEQYFGPGTRLTVT.